This T cell receptor (beta chain) was recorded in a study of metastatic and nonmetastatic thyroid tumors. As for the study in general: Blood and tumor or nodule tissue repertoires from malignant and benign thyroid patients were compared. Notes on the study in general: The study reportedly found significantly higher TCR beta diversity in malignant thyroid tumors than benign nodules, in blood and tumor.

Thyroid surgery was preceded by no treatment in any patient. In the authors' workflow: Clinicopathological groups differed in CDR3, with these differences serving to build a distant-metastasis classifier for papillary thyroid cancer. TCRdb reprocessed the PCR reads using MiXCR. None of the V and J calls come from the authors' own analysis; TCRdb made them. This sample has about 45,000 clones, with roughly 3.2% found just once. This clone was seen ten or more times. No antigen is known for it. Trimming at V came to 6 bases and at J to 11 bases, leaving 8 bases not matched to a gene. The CDR3 consists of 13 residues. The V gene's germline CDR1 is SGHVS and CDR2 FQNEAQ.

The receptor was derived from a female donor with papillary thyroid cancer or a benign thyroid nodule (not recorded which). Some clones in this sample may be carry-over from other donors' samples. The sequenced sample was blood. The V gene is TRBV7-8, the J gene TRBJ2-3; 10 bases agree with TRBD2. The CDR3 region has the DNA TGTGCCAGCAGACATCTAGCGGGAGCCAGGCAGTATTTT. Protein: CASRHLAGARQYF. The entire variable domain, with the rest obtained from reference TRBV7-8 and TRBJ2-3, is as follows: GAGVSQSPRYKVAKRGQDVALRCDPISGHVSLFWYQQALGQGPEFLTYFQNEAQLDKSGLPSDRFFAERPEGSVSTLKIQRTQQEDSAVYLCASRHLAGARQYFGPGTRLTVL.